Shown below are 2 T cell receptor beta chains from a single sample sequenced in a study of control samples from healthy donors and cancer patients (dated by TCRdb to the early 2020s). The library relied on the immunoSEQ multiplex PCR assay. TCRdb stores this immuneACCESS table with in-frame sequences only. Part of the clones is absent; in the studies checked, under half of the shortfall reflects unresolved V genes, and no reason is known for the rest. This sample has 120,000 or so clones in its table, and over 75% of those were observed once. Jointly, the top ten make up roughly 3% of the sample. Material: blood. The receptor source for this set is a man aged 55 to 70 in good health.

The chain couples TRBV29-1 to TRBJ2-3, with 8 bases identical to TRBD2. V trimming: 6 bases; J trimming: 2 bases; junction bases outside the gene matches: 7. There are 14 residues in the CDR3. The germline CDR1 and CDR2 sequences are SQVTM and ANQGSEA. CDR3 in amino acids: CSVYSGETTDTQYF. The CDR3 bases are TGCAGCGTATATAGCGGGGAGACCACAGATACGCAGTATTTT.

The chain combines TRBV4-1 with TRBJ2-5, with D tentatively TRBD2 (7 bases). Germline V gives CDR1 MGHRA, CDR2 YSYEKL. The length of the CDR3 is 16 residues. The germline V and J ends were trimmed by 0 bases and 5 bases, with 16 bases remaining between them. The CDR3: CASSQEPRGGRETQYF. The DNA for the CDR3 is TGCGCCAGCAGCCAAGAGCCCAGGGGAGGGCGTGAGACCCAGTACTTC.